A single sample is the source of the 3 T cell receptor beta chains below, sequenced in a study of T-cell memory formation after mild COVID-19. Via MiXCR, TCRdb re-called the 5' RACE reads, giving one row per CDR3 protein. The sample includes a few hundred thousand distinct CDR3 sequences, 15% to 20% of them seen just once. The sample taken for sequencing was PBMCs or a T cell subset sorted from them (not recorded which). These receptors were collected from a young man who had mild COVID-19 (a few samples of this study predate the infection). Cell type and time point are not known.

V and J are TRBV7-2 and TRBJ2-5; no reliable D call. V dropped 1 base and J dropped 0 bases, with 6 bases sitting between them. The CDR3 contains 14 residues. Per germline, CDR1 SGHTA and CDR2 FQGNSA. As DNA, the CDR3 is TGTGCCAGCAGCTTAGGGGCTAACCAAGAGACCCAGTACTTC. Translation: CASSLGANQETQYF.

The gene calls are TRBV20-1 and TRBJ1-1, with a tentative D call TRBD1 (6 bases). CDR3 length: 11 amino acids. CDR1 DFQATT and CDR2 SNEGSKA come from the germline V gene (reference sequence). The ends were cut back, 5 bases at V and 8 bases at J, with 12 bases in the middle. CDR3 bases: TGCAGTGCTGGGGGAGGGACAGAAGCTTTCTTT. Its translation is CSAGGGTEAFF.

This rearrangement joins TRBV2 to TRBJ2-5; D remains unclear. The CDR3 totals 15 residues. Per germline, CDR1 SNHLY and CDR2 FYNNEI. V lost 11 bases and J lost 2, with 21 bases in between. CDR3 DNA sequence: TGTGCCGTGTCGAGAGGTTCTGTCAGTCAAGAGACCCAGTACTTC. Amino acid sequence: CAVSRGSVSQETQYF.